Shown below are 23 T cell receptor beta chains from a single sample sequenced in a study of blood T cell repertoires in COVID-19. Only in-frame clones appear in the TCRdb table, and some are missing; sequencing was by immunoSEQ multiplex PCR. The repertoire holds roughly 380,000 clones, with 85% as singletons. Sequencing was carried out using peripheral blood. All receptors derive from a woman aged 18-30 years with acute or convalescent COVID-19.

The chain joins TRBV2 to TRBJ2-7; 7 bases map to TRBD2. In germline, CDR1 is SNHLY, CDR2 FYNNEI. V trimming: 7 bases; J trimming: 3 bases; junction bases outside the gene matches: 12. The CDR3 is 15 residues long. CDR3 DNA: TGTGCCAGCATCCCCCCCGGGACTACCTTCTACGAGCAGTACTTC. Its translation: CASIPPGTTFYEQYF.

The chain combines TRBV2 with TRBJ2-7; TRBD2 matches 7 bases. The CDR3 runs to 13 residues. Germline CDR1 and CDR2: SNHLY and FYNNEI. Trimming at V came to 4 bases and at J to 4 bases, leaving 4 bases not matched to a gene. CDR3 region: CASSGGSGYEQYF. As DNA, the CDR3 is TGTGCCAGCAGTGGGGGTAGCGGGTACGAGCAGTACTTC.

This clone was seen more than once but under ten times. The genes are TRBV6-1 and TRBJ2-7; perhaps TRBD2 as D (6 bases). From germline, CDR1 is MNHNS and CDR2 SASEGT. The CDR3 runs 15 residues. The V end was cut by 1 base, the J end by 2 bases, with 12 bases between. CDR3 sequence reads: CASSEDNGSTYEQYF. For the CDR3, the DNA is TGTGCCAGCAGTGAAGACAACGGGAGCACCTACGAGCAGTACTTC.

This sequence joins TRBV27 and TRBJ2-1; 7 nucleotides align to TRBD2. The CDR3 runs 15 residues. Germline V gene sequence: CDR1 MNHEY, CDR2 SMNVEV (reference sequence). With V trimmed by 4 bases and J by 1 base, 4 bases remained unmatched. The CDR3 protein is CASSSAGLSYNEQFF. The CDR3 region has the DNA TGTGCCAGCAGTTCAGCGGGGCTATCCTACAATGAGCAGTTCTTC.

CDR3 protein: CASSLTRRETQYF. The DNA of the CDR3 is TGCGCCAGCAGCCTAACCAGGCGAGAGACCCAGTACTTC. The chain carries TRBV4-1 and TRBJ2-5; unclear D gene. Germline CDR1 MGHRA, CDR2 YSYEKL. V lost 4 bases to trimming and J lost 4 bases, with 10 bases between them. This CDR3 contains 13 residues.

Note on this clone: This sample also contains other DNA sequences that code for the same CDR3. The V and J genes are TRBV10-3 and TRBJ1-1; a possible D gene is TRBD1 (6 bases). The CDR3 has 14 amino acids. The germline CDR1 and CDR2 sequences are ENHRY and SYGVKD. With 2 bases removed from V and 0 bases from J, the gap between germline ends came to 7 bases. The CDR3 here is CAISEGQLNTEAFF. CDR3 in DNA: TGTGCCATCAGTGAGGGACAGTTGAACACTGAAGCTTTCTTT.

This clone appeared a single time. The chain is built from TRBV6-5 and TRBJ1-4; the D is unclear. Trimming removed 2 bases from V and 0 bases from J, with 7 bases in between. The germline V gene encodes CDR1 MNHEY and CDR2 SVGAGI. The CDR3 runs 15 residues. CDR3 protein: CASSYQAATNEKLFF. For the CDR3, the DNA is TGTGCCAGCAGTTACCAGGCAGCAACTAATGAAAAACTGTTTTTT.

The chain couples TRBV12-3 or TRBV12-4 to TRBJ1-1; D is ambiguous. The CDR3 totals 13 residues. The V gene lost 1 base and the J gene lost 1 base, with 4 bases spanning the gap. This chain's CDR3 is CASSLVQNTEAFF. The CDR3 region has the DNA TGTGCCAGCAGTTTAGTACAGAACACTGAAGCTTTCTTT.

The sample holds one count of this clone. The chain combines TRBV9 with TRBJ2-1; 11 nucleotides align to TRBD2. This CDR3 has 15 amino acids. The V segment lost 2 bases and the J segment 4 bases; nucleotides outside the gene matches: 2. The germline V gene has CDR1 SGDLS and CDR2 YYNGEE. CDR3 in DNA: TGTGCCAGCAGCGTGCGACTAGCGGGGTACAATGAGCAGTTCTTC. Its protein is CASSVRLAGYNEQFF.

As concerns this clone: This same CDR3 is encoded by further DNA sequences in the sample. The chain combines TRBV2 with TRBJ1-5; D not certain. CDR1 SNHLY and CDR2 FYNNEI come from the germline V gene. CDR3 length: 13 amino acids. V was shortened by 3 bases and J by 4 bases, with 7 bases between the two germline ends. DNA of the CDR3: TGTGCCAGCAGTGAGACGGGGAATCAGCCCCAGCATTTT. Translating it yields CASSETGNQPQHF. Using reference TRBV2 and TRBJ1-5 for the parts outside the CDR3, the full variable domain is EPEVTQTPSHQVTQMGQEVILRCVPISNHLYFYWYRQILGQKVEFLVSFYNNEISEKSEIFDDQFSVERPDGSNFTLKIRSTKLEDSAMYFCASSETGNQPQHFGDGTRLSIL.

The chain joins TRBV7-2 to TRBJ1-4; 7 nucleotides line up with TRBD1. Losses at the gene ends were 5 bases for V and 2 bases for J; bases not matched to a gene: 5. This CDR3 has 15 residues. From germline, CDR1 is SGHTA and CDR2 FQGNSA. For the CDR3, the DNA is TGTGCCAGCAGCAAAGACAGGGCCACTAATGAAAAACTGTTTTTT. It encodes CASSKDRATNEKLFF.

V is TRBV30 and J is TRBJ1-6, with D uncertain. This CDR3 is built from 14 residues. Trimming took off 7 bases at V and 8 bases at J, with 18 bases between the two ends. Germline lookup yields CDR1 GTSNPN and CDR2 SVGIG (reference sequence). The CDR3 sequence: CALSLGRFDSPLHF. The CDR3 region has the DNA TGTGCCTTATCCCTCGGGAGGTTTGATTCACCCCTCCACTTT.

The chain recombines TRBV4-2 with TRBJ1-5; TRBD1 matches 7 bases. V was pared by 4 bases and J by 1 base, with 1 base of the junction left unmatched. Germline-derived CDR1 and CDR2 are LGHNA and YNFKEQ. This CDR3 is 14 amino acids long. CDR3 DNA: TGTGCCAGCAGCCCGGGACAGAGCAATCAGCCCCAGCATTTT. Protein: CASSPGQSNQPQHF.

The CDR3 sequence is CASSLAGGSNEQFF. The CDR3 DNA is TGTGCCAGCAGCTTAGCGGGGGGTTCCAATGAGCAGTTCTTC. This sequence joins TRBV7-9 and TRBJ2-1, with D perhaps matching TRBD2 (6 bases). The CDR3 totals 14 residues. Germline V CDR1 and CDR2: SEHNR, FQNEAQ (reference sequence). V gave up 0 bases and J gave up 6 bases, with 9 bases separating them.

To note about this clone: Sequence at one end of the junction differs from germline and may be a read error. This CDR3 reads CAGRPDAVAGEAFF. The CDR3 coding sequence is TGTGCCGGCAGACCAGACGCTGTGGCGGGAGAAGCTTTCTTT. This sequence joins TRBV6-5 and TRBJ1-1; D is uncertain. CDR1 is MNHEY and CDR2 is SVGAGI in the germline V gene. The CDR3 runs to 14 residues.

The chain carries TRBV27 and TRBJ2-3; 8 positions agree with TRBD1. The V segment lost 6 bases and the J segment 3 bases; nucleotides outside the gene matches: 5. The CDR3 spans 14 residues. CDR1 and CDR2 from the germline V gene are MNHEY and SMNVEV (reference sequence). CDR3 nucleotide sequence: TGTGCCAGCAGAACAGACAGGGGAACAGATACGCAGTATTTT. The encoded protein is CASRTDRGTDTQYF.

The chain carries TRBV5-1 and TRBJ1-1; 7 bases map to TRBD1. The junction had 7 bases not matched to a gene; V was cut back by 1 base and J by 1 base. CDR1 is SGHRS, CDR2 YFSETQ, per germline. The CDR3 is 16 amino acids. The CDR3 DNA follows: TGCGCCAGCAGCTTGAGACAGGGTAATGAGAACACTGAAGCTTTCTTT. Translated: CASSLRQGNENTEAFF.

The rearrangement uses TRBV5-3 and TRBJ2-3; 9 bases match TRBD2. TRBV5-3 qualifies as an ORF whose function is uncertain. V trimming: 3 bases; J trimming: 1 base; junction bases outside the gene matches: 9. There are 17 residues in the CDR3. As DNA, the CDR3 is TGTGCCAGAAGCTGCTCCCTGACTAGCGGTGGCACAGATACGCAGTATTTT. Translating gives CARSCSLTSGGTDTQYF.

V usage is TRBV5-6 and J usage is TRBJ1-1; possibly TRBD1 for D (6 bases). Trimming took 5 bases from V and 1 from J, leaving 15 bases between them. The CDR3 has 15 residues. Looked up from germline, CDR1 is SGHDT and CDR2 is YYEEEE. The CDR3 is CASRTLDRKNTEAFF. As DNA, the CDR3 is TGTGCCAGCAGAACCCTGGACAGAAAGAACACTGAAGCTTTCTTT.

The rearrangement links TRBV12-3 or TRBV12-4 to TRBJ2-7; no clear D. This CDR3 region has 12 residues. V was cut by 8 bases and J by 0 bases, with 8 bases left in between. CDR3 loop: CASARSSYEQYF. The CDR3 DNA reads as TGTGCCAGCGCCCGGAGCTCCTACGAGCAGTACTTC.

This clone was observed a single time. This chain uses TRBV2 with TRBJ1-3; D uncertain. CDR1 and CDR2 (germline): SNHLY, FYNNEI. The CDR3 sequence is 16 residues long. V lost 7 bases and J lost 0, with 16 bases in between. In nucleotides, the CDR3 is TGTGCCAGCACCCCCTACGGAGGGAGCTCTGGAAACACCATATATTTT. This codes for CASTPYGGSSGNTIYF.

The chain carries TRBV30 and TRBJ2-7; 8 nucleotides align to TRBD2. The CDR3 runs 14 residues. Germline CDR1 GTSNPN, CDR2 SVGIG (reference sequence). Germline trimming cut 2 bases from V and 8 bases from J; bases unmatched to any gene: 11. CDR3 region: CAWSFPGTRGKQYF. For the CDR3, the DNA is TGTGCCTGGAGTTTCCCCGGGACTAGAGGGAAGCAGTACTTC.

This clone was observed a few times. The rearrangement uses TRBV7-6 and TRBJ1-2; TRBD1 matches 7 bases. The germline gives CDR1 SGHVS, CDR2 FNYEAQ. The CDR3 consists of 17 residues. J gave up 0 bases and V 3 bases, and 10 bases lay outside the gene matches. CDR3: CASSFGDSFTSNYGYTF. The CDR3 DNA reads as TGTGCCAGCAGCTTCGGGGACAGCTTTACCTCTAACTATGGCTACACCTTC.